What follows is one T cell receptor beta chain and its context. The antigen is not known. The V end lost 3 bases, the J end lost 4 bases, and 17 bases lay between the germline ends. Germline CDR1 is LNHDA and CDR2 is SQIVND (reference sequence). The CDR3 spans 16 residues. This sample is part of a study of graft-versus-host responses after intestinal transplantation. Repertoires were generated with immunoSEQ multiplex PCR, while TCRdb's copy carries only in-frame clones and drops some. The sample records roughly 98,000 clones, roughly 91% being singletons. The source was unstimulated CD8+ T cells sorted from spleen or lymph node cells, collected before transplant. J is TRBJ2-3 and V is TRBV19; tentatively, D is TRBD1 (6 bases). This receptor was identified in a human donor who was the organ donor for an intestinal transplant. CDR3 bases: TGTGCCAGTAGTATGAGGGGGACGGGGTCATCAGATACGCAGTATTTT. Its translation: CASSMRGTGSSDTQYF.